Described below is a single TCR beta chain sequence and its context. This sample is drawn from a study of technical replicates of blood from several donors. Repertoires were generated with immunoSEQ multiplex PCR, while TCRdb's copy carries only in-frame clones and drops some. The sample has some 70,000 clones, roughly nine tenths seen once. From germline, CDR1 is SGHDT and CDR2 YYEEEE. V was clipped by 4 bases and J by 3 bases; unmatched bases: 13. The CDR3 has 16 amino acids. Sequenced: PBMCs. The chain links TRBV5-6 to TRBJ2-7; 7 bases fit TRBD2. This TCR was recovered from a human donor in good health. Some clones in this sample may be carry-over from other donors' samples. This CDR3 reads CASSIAQWEGIYEQYF. CDR3 coding DNA: TGTGCCAGCAGCATAGCCCAATGGGAGGGAATCTACGAGCAGTACTTC.